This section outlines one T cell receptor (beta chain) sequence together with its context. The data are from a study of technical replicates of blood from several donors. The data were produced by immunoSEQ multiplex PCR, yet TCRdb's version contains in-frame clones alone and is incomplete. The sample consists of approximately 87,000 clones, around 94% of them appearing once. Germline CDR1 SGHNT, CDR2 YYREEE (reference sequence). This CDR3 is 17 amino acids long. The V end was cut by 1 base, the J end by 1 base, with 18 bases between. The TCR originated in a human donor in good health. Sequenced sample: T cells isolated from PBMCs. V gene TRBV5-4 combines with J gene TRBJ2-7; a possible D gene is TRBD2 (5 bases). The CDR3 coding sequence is TGTGCCAGCAGCTTGTTTGGGAGTGGGGAACAGTCCTACGAGCAGTACTTC. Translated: CASSLFGSGEQSYEQYF.